The rows below give T cell receptor beta chains drawn from one sample of a study of molecular identifiers for immune sequencing clone quantification. Using its own MiXCR run on the PCR reads, TCRdb lists one record per CDR3 protein. Of roughly 93,000 distinct CDR3 sequences detected, 19% appear once; the ten largest clones hold 0.85%. The sequenced sample consisted of naive CD8+ T cells from blood, with Jurkat cell RNA spiked in. These receptors all stem from a human donor in good health. Some libraries in this study had Jurkat cell RNA spiked in. Both conserved end residues are part of each CDR3. A D gene is named only where the DNA matches it firmly. Not every row has a clone size; where given, it reads once, few, many or a size class.

many,TRBV11-2,TRBD2,TRBJ2-1,CASSQSGGLLVIF,TGTGCCAGCAGCCAGTCGGGAGGGCTTCTGGTTATCTTC
many,TRBV28,TRBD1,TRBJ2-3,CASSSTRDRVGDTQYF,TGTGCCAGCAGTTCCACTAGGGACAGGGTTGGCGATACGCAGTATTTT
.,TRBV6-2/TRBV6-3,.,TRBJ2-3,CASSPRLGGTDTQYF,TGTGCCAGCAGCCCTAGACTAGGGGGCACAGATACGCAGTATTTT
once,TRBV7-9,.,TRBJ2-7,CASSLDGAKGEQYF,TGTGCCAGCAGCTTAGATGGGGCTAAGGGCGAGCAGTACTTC
.,TRBV6-2/TRBV6-3,.,TRBJ1-5,CASTIVRELGQPQHF,TGTGCCAGCACAATAGTTAGGGAACTAGGTCAGCCCCAGCATTTT
many,TRBV29-1,.,TRBJ2-7,CSVEDPGETYEQYF,TGCAGCGTTGAAGATCCGGGGGAGACCTACGAGCAGTACTTC
.,TRBV4-2,TRBD2,TRBJ2-3,CASSQDPSGSIDTQYF,TGTGCCAGCAGCCAAGATCCTAGCGGGAGTATAGATACGCAGTATTTT
many,TRBV27,TRBD2,TRBJ2-7,CASSARGLAQIYEQYF,TGTGCCAGCAGCGCCCGGGGACTAGCGCAAATCTACGAGCAGTACTTC
many,TRBV6-2/TRBV6-3,TRBD2,TRBJ2-3,CASLGLAGVKRHTQYF,TGTGCCAGCCTCGGACTAGCGGGAGTGAAACGGCATACGCAGTATTTT
many,TRBV12-3/TRBV12-4,.,TRBJ2-3,CASSLSPDHRDWAGDTQYF,TGTGCCAGCAGTTTGTCACCCGACCACAGGGATTGGGCTGGGGATACGCAGTATTTT
many,TRBV12-3/TRBV12-4,.,TRBJ2-7,CASSTYSLGRTYEQYF,TGTGCCAGCAGTACTTATTCCCTGGGACGGACCTACGAGCAGTACTTC
many,TRBV28,.,TRBJ2-7,CASRPDRYEQYF,TGTGCCAGCAGACCGGACCGGTACGAGCAGTACTTC
many,TRBV12-3/TRBV12-4,TRBD2,TRBJ2-3,CASRPKLAGRGLDTQYF,TGTGCCAGCAGGCCAAAACTAGCGGGCCGGGGGTTGGATACGCAGTATTTT
many,TRBV7-8,.,TRBJ2-7,CASSLDLAIYEQYF,TGTGCCAGCAGCTTAGATCTAGCTATCTACGAGCAGTACTTC
many,TRBV29-1,.,TRBJ2-7,CSVSGPYEQYF,TGCAGCGTATCAGGCCCCTACGAGCAGTACTTC
many,TRBV28,.,TRBJ2-7,CASSNDSPPWEYF,TGTGCCAGCAGTAACGACAGCCCCCCTTGGGAGTACTTC
few,TRBV27,TRBD2,TRBJ2-7,CASSSLPLAGGYEQYF,TGTGCCAGCAGTTCGCTCCCTCTAGCGGGAGGCTACGAGCAGTACTTC
few,TRBV19,.,TRBJ2-1,CASSIIPSSYNEQFF,TGTGCCAGTAGTATAATCCCCAGCTCCTACAATGAGCAGTTCTTC
many,TRBV20-1,.,TRBJ1-2,CSARGGGTYGYTF,TGCAGTGCTAGAGGGGGAGGGACCTATGGCTACACCTTC
many,TRBV30,.,TRBJ2-3,CAWSALTDTQYF,TGTGCCTGGAGCGCTTTAACAGATACGCAGTATTTT
.,TRBV7-3,.,TRBJ2-7,CASSFRNAQYF,TGTGCCAGCAGCTTTAGGAACGCGCAGTACTTC
many,TRBV30,.,TRBJ2-7,CAWSFGGEGYEQYF,TGTGCCTGGAGTTTTGGAGGAGAGGGGTACGAGCAGTACTTC
many,TRBV24-1,.,TRBJ2-1,CATSDRVGRPGVNEQFF,TGTGCCACCAGTGATCGGGTCGGGAGGCCAGGGGTGAATGAGCAGTTCTTC
many,TRBV28,TRBD1,TRBJ2-5,CASSSGQGQETQYF,TGTGCCAGCAGTTCCGGACAGGGCCAAGAGACCCAGTACTTC
few,TRBV28,.,TRBJ2-1,CASSTRLATYYNEQFF,TGTGCCAGCAGCACTAGGCTGGCGACCTACTACAATGAGCAGTTCTTC
many,TRBV7-2,TRBD1,TRBJ1-1,CASSLLWEGAEWTEAFF,TGTGCCAGCAGCTTACTCTGGGAGGGGGCGGAGTGGACTGAAGCTTTCTTT
many,TRBV12-3/TRBV12-4,.,TRBJ2-2,CASTGGSGELFF,TGTGCCAGCACCGGGGGTTCCGGGGAGCTGTTTTTT
many,TRBV7-6,.,TRBJ2-5,CASSPLVGEGTQYF,TGTGCCAGCAGCCCTCTGGTAGGAGAGGGGACCCAGTACTTC
many,TRBV4-3,TRBD2,TRBJ2-1,CASSQAGTTFYNEQFF,TGCGCCAGCAGCCAAGCCGGGACTACCTTTTACAATGAGCAGTTCTTC
.,TRBV7-9,.,TRBJ2-4,CASSLGFSGRGLKNIQYF,TGTGCCAGCAGCTTAGGTTTTTCGGGACGGGGGCTCAAAAACATTCAGTACTTC
many,TRBV27,TRBD1,TRBJ1-6,CASTSDREVNSPLHF,TGTGCCAGCACAAGTGACAGGGAGGTCAATTCACCCCTCCACTTT
many,TRBV5-6,TRBD1,TRBJ2-5,CASSLETGVETQYF,TGTGCCAGCAGCTTGGAGACAGGGGTCGAGACCCAGTACTTC
.,TRBV28,.,TRBJ1-1,CASSFFNTEAFF,TGTGCCAGCAGTTTCTTTAACACTGAAGCTTTCTTT
many,TRBV29-1,.,TRBJ1-1,CSAGSEAFF,TGCAGCGCAGGATCAGAAGCTTTCTTT
many,TRBV19,.,TRBJ2-3,CASTPRRGTDTQYF,TGTGCCAGCACCCCTAGGCGGGGAACAGATACGCAGTATTTT
many,TRBV6-5,.,TRBJ2-5,CASSYGGKETQYF,TGTGCCAGCAGTTACGGAGGGAAGGAGACCCAGTACTTC
many,TRBV13,.,TRBJ2-2,CASSAGITGELFF,TGTGCCAGCAGCGCAGGGATAACCGGGGAGCTGTTTTTT
many,TRBV5-6,.,TRBJ2-3,CASARGDGPPDTQYF,TGTGCCAGCGCCAGGGGGGACGGCCCTCCAGATACGCAGTATTTT
.,TRBV12-3/TRBV12-4,.,TRBJ2-5,CASSLRQAIQETQYF,TGTGCCAGCAGTTTAAGGCAGGCCATACAAGAGACCCAGTACTTC
.,TRBV10-2,.,TRBJ2-7,CASSVPRGEQYF,TGCGCCAGCAGTGTCCCCCGGGGCGAGCAGTACTTC
many,TRBV5-5,TRBD1,TRBJ1-4,CASSFHGTAGEKLFF,TGTGCCAGCAGCTTTCACGGGACAGCCGGGGAAAAACTGTTTTTT
many,TRBV7-9,TRBD2,TRBJ2-5,CASSHPIPSGRAAGETQYF,TGTGCCAGCAGCCACCCTATTCCTAGCGGGAGGGCCGCAGGAGAGACCCAGTACTTC
.,TRBV29-1,.,TRBJ2-4,CSAFSTGNIQYF,TGCAGCGCTTTTTCGACCGGAAACATCCAATACTTC
many,TRBV12-3/TRBV12-4,TRBD2,TRBJ2-5,CASSVWEAGGQQETQYF,TGTGCCAGCAGTGTCTGGGAGGCGGGAGGCCAACAAGAGACCCAGTACTTC
many,TRBV6-5,TRBD2,TRBJ2-7,CASSYSGGPLGSAEQYF,TGTGCCAGCAGTTATAGCGGGGGGCCTCTAGGGTCGGCCGAGCAGTACTTC
many,TRBV19,.,TRBJ1-5,CASSIGDLGNQPQHF,TGTGCCAGTAGTATCGGGGACCTGGGGAATCAGCCCCAGCATTTT
.,TRBV29-1,.,TRBJ2-3,CSVESGSTDTQYF,TGCAGCGTTGAGTCTGGAAGCACAGATACGCAGTATTTT
many,TRBV5-4,TRBD2,TRBJ2-3,CASSLEAGGIGDTQYF,TGTGCCAGCAGCTTGGAAGCGGGGGGGATAGGAGATACGCAGTATTTT
many,TRBV20-1,TRBD2,TRBJ2-1,CSARDASGGYNEQFF,TGCAGTGCTAGAGACGCTAGCGGGGGGTACAATGAGCAGTTCTTC
few,TRBV25-1,TRBD2,TRBJ2-1,CASSNYPDSGRARKGSYNEQFF,TGTGCCAGCAGTAACTACCCCGATAGCGGGAGGGCCAGGAAGGGATCCTACAATGAGCAGTTCTTC
many,TRBV6-5,.,TRBJ1-4,CASARAREKLFF,TGTGCCAGCGCGAGGGCAAGGGAAAAACTGTTTTTT
many,TRBV5-6,.,TRBJ2-3,CASSLVVGTKSDTDTQYF,TGTGCCAGCAGCTTGGTGGTTGGGACCAAAAGCGACACAGATACGCAGTATTTT